The T cell receptor (beta chain) under discussion was sequenced for a study of shared clonotypes between healthy human individuals. Each replicate PCR on the sorted subsets used about 0.2 ug DNA (around 30,000 T cell genomes). Libraries were prepared by immunoSEQ multiplex PCR; TCRdb keeps only in-frame clonotypes and omits some of them. Of 550,000 to 700,000 clones detected, less than 80% appear once; the ten largest clones hold around 1.7%. CDR1 is MGHRA and CDR2 is YSYEKL in the germline V gene. The trim removed 1 base at V and 5 bases at J, leaving 2 bases unmatched. The CDR3 loop spans 14 amino acids.

The sequencing input was memory CD4+ T cells sorted from blood. Sample subset: CD45RA-negative fraction. This TCR was recovered from a woman in her twenties or thirties in good health. The rearrangement uses TRBV4-1 and TRBJ2-1; 7 nucleotides line up with TRBD2. The DNA of the CDR3 is TGCGCCAGCAGCCAAGTGGGAGGGAACAATGAGCAGTTCTTC. The encoded protein is CASSQVGGNNEQFF.